This TCR beta chain was sequenced during a study of blood T cell repertoires in COVID-19. About the study: T cells, B-cell-depleted T cells, or PBMCs provided the cDNA or gDNA that served as material.

The germline V gene has CDR1 GTSNPN and CDR2 SVGIG (reference sequence). This CDR3 contains 13 residues. V lost 0 bases and J lost 5, with 10 bases in between. Some clones are missing from TCRdb's copy, which holds only in-frame ones; the method was immunoSEQ multiplex PCR. The sample yields fewer than 450,000 clones, roughly 86% seen once. This receptor was taken from a woman in her 70s with COVID-19, enrolled during active disease. V gene TRBV30 combines with J gene TRBJ1-1; D unclear. The sample consisted of peripheral blood. Written as DNA, the CDR3 is TGTGCCTGGAGTGTATTCGGGGAAACTGAAGCTTTCTTT. Translating gives CAWSVFGETEAFF.